The subject of this entry is one TCR beta chain. These data come from a study of blood T cell repertoires in COVID-19. Study as a whole: The origin of the acute and convalescent COVID-19 samples was the United States, Italy and Spain. Sources were T cells, B-cell-depleted T cells, or PBMCs; the material itself was cDNA or gDNA.

Germline CDR1 SGHRS, CDR2 YFSETQ. The CDR3 length is 15 residues. Losses at the gene ends were 0 bases for V and 5 bases for J; bases not matched to a gene: 6. Sequencing used immunoSEQ multiplex PCR; TCRdb keeps in-frame clones, though not all of them. The repertoire holds some 96,000 clones, with about 86% as singletons. The rearrangement links TRBV5-1 to TRBJ1-2; TRBD1 aligns across 8 bases. The specimen was peripheral blood. The sequence derives from a man older than 75 with acute or convalescent COVID-19. The CDR3 reads CASSLVQGDSYGYTF. The CDR3 coding sequence is TGCGCCAGCAGCTTGGTACAGGGGGACTCTTATGGCTACACCTTC.